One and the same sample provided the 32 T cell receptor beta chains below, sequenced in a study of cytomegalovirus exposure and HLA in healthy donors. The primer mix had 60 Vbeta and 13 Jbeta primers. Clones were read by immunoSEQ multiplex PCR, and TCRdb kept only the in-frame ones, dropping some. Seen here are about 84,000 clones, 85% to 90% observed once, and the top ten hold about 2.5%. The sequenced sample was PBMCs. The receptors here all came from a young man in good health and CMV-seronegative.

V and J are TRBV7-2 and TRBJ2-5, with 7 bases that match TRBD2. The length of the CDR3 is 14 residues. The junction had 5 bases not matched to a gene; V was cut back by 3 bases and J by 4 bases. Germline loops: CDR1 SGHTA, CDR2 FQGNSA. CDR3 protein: CASSLNGGRETQYF. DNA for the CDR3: TGTGCCAGCAGCTTGAACGGGGGGAGAGAGACCCAGTACTTC.

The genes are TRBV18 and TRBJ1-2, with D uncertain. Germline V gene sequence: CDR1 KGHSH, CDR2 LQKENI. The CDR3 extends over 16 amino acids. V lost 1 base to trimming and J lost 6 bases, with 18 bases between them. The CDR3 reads CASSPLPTQTKNGYTF. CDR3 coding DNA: TGTGCCAGCTCACCACTCCCGACGCAGACTAAAAATGGCTACACCTTC.

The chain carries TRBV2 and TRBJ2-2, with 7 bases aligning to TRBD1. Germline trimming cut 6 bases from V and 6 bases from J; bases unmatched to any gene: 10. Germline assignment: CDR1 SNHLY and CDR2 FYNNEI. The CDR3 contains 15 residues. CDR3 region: CASRPTRGWAGELFF. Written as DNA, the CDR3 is TGTGCCAGCAGACCTACCAGGGGGTGGGCCGGGGAGCTGTTTTTT.

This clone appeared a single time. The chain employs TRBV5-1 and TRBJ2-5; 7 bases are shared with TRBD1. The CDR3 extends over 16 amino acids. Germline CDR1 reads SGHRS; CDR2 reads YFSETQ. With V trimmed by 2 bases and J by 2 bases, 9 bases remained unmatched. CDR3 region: CASSFPGTARQETQYF. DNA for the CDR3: TGCGCCAGCAGCTTTCCCGGGACAGCCAGACAAGAGACCCAGTACTTC.

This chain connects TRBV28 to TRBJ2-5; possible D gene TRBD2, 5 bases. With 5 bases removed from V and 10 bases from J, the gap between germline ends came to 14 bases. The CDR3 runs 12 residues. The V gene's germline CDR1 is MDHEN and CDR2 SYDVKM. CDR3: CASSLTPEGQYF. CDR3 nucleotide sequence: TGTGCCAGCAGTCTGACCCCTGAGGGCCAGTACTTC.

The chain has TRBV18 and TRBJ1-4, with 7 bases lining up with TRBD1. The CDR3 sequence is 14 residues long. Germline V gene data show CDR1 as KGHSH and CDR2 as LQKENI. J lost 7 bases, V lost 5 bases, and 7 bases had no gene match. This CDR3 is CASSIDREGEKLFF. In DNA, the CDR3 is TGTGCCAGCTCAATTGACAGGGAAGGTGAAAAACTGTTTTTT.

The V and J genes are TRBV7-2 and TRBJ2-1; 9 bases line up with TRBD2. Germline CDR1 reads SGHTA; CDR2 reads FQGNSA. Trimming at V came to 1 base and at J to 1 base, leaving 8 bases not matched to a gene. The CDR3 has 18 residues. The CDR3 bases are TGTGCCAGCAGCTTAGTTGTACGCGGGAGGGGTTCCTACAATGAGCAGTTCTTC. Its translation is CASSLVVRGRGSYNEQFF.

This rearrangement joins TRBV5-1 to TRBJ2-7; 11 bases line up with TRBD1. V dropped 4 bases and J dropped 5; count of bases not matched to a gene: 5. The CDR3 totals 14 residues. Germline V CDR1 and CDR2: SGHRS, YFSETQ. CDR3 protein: CASSAGTGGNEQYF. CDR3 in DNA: TGCGCCAGCAGCGCAGGGACAGGGGGTAACGAGCAGTACTTC.

For the CDR3, the DNA is TGTGCCAGTAGTATAATAATGGGACAGGGCTCCGAGCAGTACTTC. As protein: CASSIIMGQGSEQYF. This sequence joins TRBV19 and TRBJ2-7; TRBD1 aligns across 9 bases. The CDR3 contains 15 residues. Trimming at V came to 2 bases and at J to 6 bases, leaving 8 bases not matched to a gene. Per germline, CDR1 LNHDA and CDR2 SQIVND (reference sequence). Looking up the rest from reference TRBV19 and TRBJ2-7 gives the full variable domain: DGGITQSPKYLFRKEGQNVTLSCEQNLNHDAMYWYRQDPGQGLRLIYYSQIVNDFQKGDIAEGYSVSREKKESFPLTVTSAQKNPTAFYLCASSIIMGQGSEQYFGPGTRLTVT.

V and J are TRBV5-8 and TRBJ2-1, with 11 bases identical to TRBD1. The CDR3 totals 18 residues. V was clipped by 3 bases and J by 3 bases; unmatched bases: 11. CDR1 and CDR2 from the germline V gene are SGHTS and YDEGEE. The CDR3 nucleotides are TGTGCCAGCAGCTCGAAGGGACAGGGGGGAGGGGTCTACAATGAGCAGTTCTTC. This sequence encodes CASSSKGQGGGVYNEQFF.

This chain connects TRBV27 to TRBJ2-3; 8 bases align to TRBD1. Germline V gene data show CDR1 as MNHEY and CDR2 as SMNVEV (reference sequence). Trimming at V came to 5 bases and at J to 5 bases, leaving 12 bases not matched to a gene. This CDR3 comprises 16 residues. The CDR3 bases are TGTGCCAGCAGTCCGTACAGGGGGTTGGGGGAAGATACGCAGTATTTT. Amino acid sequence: CASSPYRGLGEDTQYF.

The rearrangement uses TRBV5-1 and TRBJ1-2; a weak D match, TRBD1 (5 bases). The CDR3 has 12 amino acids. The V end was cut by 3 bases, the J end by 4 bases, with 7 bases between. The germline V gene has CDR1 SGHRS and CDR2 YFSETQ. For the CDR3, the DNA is TGCGCCAGCAGCTCCCAGGGCTATGGCTACACCTTC. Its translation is CASSSQGYGYTF.

The CDR3 reads CASSLGQGSSGNTIYF. CDR3 DNA sequence: TGCGCCAGCAGCTTGGGACAGGGATCCTCTGGAAACACCATATATTTT. The chain has TRBV5-1 and TRBJ1-3; TRBD1 matches at 7 bases. V lost 0 bases to trimming and J lost 0 bases; unmatched junction nucleotides: 3. The CDR3 is 16 residues long. Germline CDR1 reads SGHRS; CDR2 reads YFSETQ. The entire variable domain, with the rest obtained from reference TRBV5-1 and TRBJ1-3, is as follows: KAGVTQTPRYLIKTRGQQVTLSCSPISGHRSVSWYQQTPGQGLQFLFEYFSETQRNKGNFPGRFSGRQFSNSRSEMNVSTLELGDSALYLCASSLGQGSSGNTIYFGEGSWLTVV.

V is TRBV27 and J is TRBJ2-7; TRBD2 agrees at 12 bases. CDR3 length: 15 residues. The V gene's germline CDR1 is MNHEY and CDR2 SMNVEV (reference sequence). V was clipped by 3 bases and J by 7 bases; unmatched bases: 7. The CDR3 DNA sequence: TGTGCCAGCAGTTTTCTAGCGGGAGGGCCGGGGGAGCAGTACTTC. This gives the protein CASSFLAGGPGEQYF.

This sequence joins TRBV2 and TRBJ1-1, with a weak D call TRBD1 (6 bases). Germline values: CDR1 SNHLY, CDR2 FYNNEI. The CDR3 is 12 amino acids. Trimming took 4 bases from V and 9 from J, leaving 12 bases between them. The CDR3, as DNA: TGTGCCAGCAGTGGTCAGGGGAGTAAAGCTTTCTTT. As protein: CASSGQGSKAFF. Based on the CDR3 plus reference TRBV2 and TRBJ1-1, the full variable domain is EPEVTQTPSHQVTQMGQEVILRCVPISNHLYFYWYRQILGQKVEFLVSFYNNEISEKSEIFDDQFSVERPDGSNFTLKIRSTKLEDSAMYFCASSGQGSKAFFGQGTRLTVV.

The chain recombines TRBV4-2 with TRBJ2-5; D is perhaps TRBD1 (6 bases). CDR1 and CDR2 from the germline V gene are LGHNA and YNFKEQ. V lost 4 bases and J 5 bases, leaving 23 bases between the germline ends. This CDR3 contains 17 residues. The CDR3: CASSLRGGDSRLETQYF. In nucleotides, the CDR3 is TGTGCCAGCAGCCTCCGAGGGGGAGACTCAAGGTTGGAGACCCAGTACTTC.

CDR3 sequence (DNA): TGTGCCAGCGGTTCGGGGTCTAACTATGGCTACACCTTC. Its protein is CASGSGSNYGYTF. This chain links TRBV28 with TRBJ1-2, with D unresolved. Trimming removed 8 bases at V and 0 bases at J, with 10 bases between. The CDR3 loop spans 13 amino acids. CDR1 MDHEN and CDR2 SYDVKM come from the germline V gene.

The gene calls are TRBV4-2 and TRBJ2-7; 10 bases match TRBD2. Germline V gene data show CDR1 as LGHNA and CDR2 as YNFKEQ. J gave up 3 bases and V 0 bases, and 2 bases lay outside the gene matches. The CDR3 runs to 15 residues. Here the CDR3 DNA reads TGTGCCAGCAGCCAAGAGCCTAGCGGGAGCTACGAGCAGTACTTC. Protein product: CASSQEPSGSYEQYF.

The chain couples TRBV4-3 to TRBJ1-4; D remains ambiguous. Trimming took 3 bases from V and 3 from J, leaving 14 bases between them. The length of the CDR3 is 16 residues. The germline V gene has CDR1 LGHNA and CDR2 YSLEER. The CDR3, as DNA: TGCGCCAGCAGCCAGCACTGGCGGGCGGCTAATGAAAAACTGTTTTTT. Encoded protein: CASSQHWRAANEKLFF.

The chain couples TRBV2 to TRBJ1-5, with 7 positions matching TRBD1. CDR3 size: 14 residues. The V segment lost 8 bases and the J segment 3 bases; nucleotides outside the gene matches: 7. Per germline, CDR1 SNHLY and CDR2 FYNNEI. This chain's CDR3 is CASRWGQNNQPQHF. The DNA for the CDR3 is TGTGCCAGCCGCTGGGGACAGAACAATCAGCCCCAGCATTTT.

The CDR3 coding sequence is TGTGCCAGCAGTTACACCACCCTGAGCTCCTACAATGAGCAGTTCTTC. It yields the protein CASSYTTLSSYNEQFF. V usage is TRBV6-5 and J usage is TRBJ2-1; D ambiguous. The CDR3 sequence is 16 residues long. V shed 2 bases and J shed 0 bases, with 11 bases lying between them. Germline values: CDR1 MNHEY, CDR2 SVGAGI.

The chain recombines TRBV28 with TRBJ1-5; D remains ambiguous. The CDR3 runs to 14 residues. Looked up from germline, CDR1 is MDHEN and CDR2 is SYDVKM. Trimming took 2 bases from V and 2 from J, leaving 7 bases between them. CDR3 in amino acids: CASSLDGGNQPQHF. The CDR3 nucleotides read TGTGCCAGCAGTTTAGACGGGGGCAATCAGCCCCAGCATTTT.

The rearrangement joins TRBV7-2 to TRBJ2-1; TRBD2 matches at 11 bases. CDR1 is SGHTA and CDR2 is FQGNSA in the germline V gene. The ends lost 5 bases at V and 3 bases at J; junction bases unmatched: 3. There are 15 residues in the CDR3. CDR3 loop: CASSRLAGYYNEQFF. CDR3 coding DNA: TGTGCCAGCAGCCGACTAGCGGGGTACTACAATGAGCAGTTCTTC.

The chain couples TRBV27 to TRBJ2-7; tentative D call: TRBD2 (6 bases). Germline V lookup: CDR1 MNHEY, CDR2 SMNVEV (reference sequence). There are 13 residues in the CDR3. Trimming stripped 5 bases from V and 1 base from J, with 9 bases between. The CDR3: CASSIGLSYEQYF. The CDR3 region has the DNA TGTGCCAGCAGTATAGGACTATCCTACGAGCAGTACTTC.

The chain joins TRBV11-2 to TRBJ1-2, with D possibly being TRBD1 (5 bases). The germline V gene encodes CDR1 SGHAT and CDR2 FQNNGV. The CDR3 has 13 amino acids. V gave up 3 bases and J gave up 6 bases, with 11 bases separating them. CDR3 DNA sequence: TGTGCCAGCAGCTTGTCAGGGCGGAATGGCTACACCTTC. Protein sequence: CASSLSGRNGYTF.

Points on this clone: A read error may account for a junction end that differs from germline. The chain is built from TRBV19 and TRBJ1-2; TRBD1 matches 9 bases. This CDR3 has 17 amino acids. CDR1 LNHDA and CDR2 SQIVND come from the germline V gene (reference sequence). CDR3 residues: CASSIVGPGQGNNGYTF. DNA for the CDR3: TGTGCCAGTAGTATTGTCGGACCGGGACAGGGTAACAATGGCTACACCTTC.

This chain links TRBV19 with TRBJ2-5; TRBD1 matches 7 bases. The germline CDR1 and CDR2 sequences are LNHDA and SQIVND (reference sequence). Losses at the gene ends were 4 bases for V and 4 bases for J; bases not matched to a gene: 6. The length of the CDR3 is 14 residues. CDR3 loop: CASSKDRAPETQYF. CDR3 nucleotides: TGTGCCAGTAGTAAAGACAGGGCCCCAGAGACCCAGTACTTC.

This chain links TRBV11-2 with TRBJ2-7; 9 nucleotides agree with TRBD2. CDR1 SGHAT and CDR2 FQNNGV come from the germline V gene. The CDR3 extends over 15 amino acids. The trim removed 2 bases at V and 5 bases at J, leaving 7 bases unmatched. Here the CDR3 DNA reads TGTGCCAGCAGCTTACGGGGCGGGAGGGCCCACGAGCAGTACTTC. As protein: CASSLRGGRAHEQYF.

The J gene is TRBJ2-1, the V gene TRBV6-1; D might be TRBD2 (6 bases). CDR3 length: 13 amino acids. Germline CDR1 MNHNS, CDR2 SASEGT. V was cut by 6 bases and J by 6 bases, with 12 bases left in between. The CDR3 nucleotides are TGTGCCAGCAGGAAGGGACTTATCAATGAGCAGTTCTTC. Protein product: CASRKGLINEQFF.

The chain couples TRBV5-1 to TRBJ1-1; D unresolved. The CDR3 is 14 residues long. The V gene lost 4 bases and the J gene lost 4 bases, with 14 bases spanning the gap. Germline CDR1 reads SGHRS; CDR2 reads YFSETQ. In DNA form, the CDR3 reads TGCGCCAGCAGCGTCTGGGAGCGCACCACTGAAGCTTTCTTT. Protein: CASSVWERTTEAFF.

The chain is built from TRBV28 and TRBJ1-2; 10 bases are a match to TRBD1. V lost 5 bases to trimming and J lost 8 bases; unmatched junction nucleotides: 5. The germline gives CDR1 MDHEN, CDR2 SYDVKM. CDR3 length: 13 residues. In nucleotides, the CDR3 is TGTGCCAGCAGTGGGACAGGGGCGTTGGGCTACACCTTC. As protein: CASSGTGALGYTF.

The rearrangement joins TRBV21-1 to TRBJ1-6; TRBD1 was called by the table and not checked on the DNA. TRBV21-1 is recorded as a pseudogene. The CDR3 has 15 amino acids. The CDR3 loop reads CASSKVGHYNSPLHF. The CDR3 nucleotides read TGTGCCAGCAGCAAAGTGGGACACTATAATTCACCCCTCCACTTT.